This record covers a single T cell receptor (beta chain). No antigen is known for it. No quality values exist for individual bases; no much larger clone is one base distant. Library preparation employed the immunoSEQ multiplex PCR assay. The multiplex PCR relied on a mix of 60 forward primers for TCR Vbeta segments and 13 reverse primers for TCR Jbeta segments. A multiplex PCR assay on genomic DNA amplified the CDR3 region of rearranged TCR beta genes. On the Illumina HiSeq System, the amplified TCR beta libraries were sequenced as 87-base-pair reads. As for how the authors treated the data: A later analysis tallied around 87 million unique TCR beta chains across the 550 to 850 repertoires, and approximately 12 million of those chains were shared by two or more donors. Raw reads were error-corrected and collapsed into unique sequences with a nearest-neighbor algorithm that merged closely related sequences to remove PCR and sequencing errors. To assign V, D and J gene segments, CDR3 sequences were aligned to IMGT reference sequences. For a sequence to be retained, a match of at least six nucleotides to both a V gene segment and a J gene segment was required. Rearrangements were called productive when the CDR3 lacked stop codons and stayed in frame with V and J; all others were non-productive. Following IMGT convention, CDR3 was defined as the stretch from the second conserved V-encoded cysteine to the conserved J-encoded phenylalanine. The earlier analysis of about 640 of the donors excluded any sequence lacking an unambiguous match to a single V gene segment. In an earlier analysis of 587 of the donors, a V segment was called functional when productive rearrangements were above 56.7%, and segregating when the standard deviation between donors exceeded 5%. A statistical classification framework was developed to diagnose cytomegalovirus status using the catalog of TCR beta chain sequences. A later analysis assigned V and J genes by comparing TCR nucleotide sequences with IMGT/GENE-DB human TR gene sequences. Using the TCRdist pipeline, a later analysis assigned CDR3 sequences along with most-parsimonious VDJ recombination scenarios. A later analysis defined each TCR beta chain by its CDR3 amino acid sequence plus V-gene family, and excluded reads lacking a unique V-gene family. In a later analysis, around 600 highly shared, low-generation-probability nucleotide sequences were removed to address suspected cross-contamination and a sequencing artifact. In a later analysis, a clonal expansion index was calculated for each public chain from normalized within-repertoire ranks of inferred template counts. In a later analysis, generation probabilities were computed using a VDJ recombination model fitted to out-of-frame rearrangements, and the results were checked against IGoR. In a later analysis, hypergeometric tests were used to score TCR-TCR, TCR-HLA and TCR-CMV co-occurrence, with a repertoire-size bias correction applied to TCR pairs. In a later analysis, false discovery rates were estimated by permuting HLA or CMV assignments 20 times. In a later analysis, co-occurring TCRs were grouped using DBSCAN, with TCRdist sequence similarity added in when clustering inside HLA-allele-positive subsets. Repertoires with fewer than 30,000 or more than 120,000 public chains, plus five repertoires with anomalous nucleotide sharing, were excluded from co-occurrence clustering. The table comes from immuneACCESS by way of TCRdb, which keeps in-frame sequences with V and J called. Part of the clones is missing from these tables; in studies checked, under half for an unresolved V gene and the rest for unknown reasons. From that table come the V and J calls and clone size; the DNA was used to work out D and trimming. The sample profile shows over 95,000 clones; 74% of them were found once. The ten largest clones capture more than 2% of the sample.

Including cysteine and phenylalanine, the CDR3 has 14 amino acids. The sequence is cut down to CDR3 DNA, 42 bases in frame from base 1. In the germline V gene (reference sequence), CDR1 corresponds to LNHDA and CDR2 to SQIVND. After removal of 7 bases from V and 4 bases from J, the junction retains 6 bases not matched to a gene. This entry comes from a study of cytomegalovirus exposure and HLA in healthy donors listed by TCRdb under 2017. Study-level background: An earlier analysis of approximately 640 of the donors reported 250 to 300 Gb of sequence data and 117 million unique TCR beta sequences from some 180 million T cells. To predict cytomegalovirus infection status, the study brought together high-throughput TCR immunosequencing, statistical association of individual TCRs with disease status, and machine learning. A later analysis re-analyzed previously published TCR beta repertoires from roughly 630 donors and added high-resolution HLA genotyping to study TCR occurrence patterns. The study profiled the T cell repertoires of hundreds of subjects by immunosequencing and related them to cytomegalovirus serostatus. An earlier analysis of approximately 500 of the donors applied high-throughput TCR beta sequencing to assess whether each TCR beta V gene segment acted as functional or pseudogenic. In addition to the first cohort of approximately 650 subjects, a separate validation cohort of approximately 130 different subjects was used. Rather than using new phenotypic data, the later analysis identified candidate immune exposures from TCR beta sequences and from how often those sequences occurred across donors. Class I and class II HLA loci were covered by the typing at four-digit resolution. Four or five DR-DQ haplotypes were treated as single units for association and clustering because of strong linkage in the cohort. Donor age, sex, ethnicity and CMV serostatus were compiled together with the repertoire data. An early release covering roughly 600 HLA-typed donors comprised about 320 gigabases of sequencing data and roughly 86 million unique TCR sequences. Of the 300 to 400 genotyped donors, approximately 80% fell in the genetic ancestry cluster associated with self-reported Caucasian donors. A later genetic analysis took genome-wide SNP genotypes for about three fifths of the roughly 670 donors and used that subset as a discovery cohort. Typing coverage varied by locus: 629-630 donors for A, B, C, DRB1 and DQB1; roughly 510 for DQA1; over 600 for DPA1; approximately 490 for DPB1. Every discovery cohort repertoire had been produced on one sequencing platform. On average, over 200,000 unique TCR beta nucleotide sequences were sequenced per donor among a few hundred genotyped donors of the cohort, with about 19% of those sequences being non-productive. The study aimed to test whether cataloging public T cell receptors could reveal signatures of past pathogen exposure.

What the study reported, not specific to this receptor: Some IMGT-functional V segments, including TRBV6-2 and TRBV6-3, could not be told apart with the 87-base-pair reads, so those segments were excluded. A further reported finding was that TCR beta sequences accurately predicted the HLA-A and HLA-B alleles for most subjects in the first cohort. Linkage disequilibrium might explain the correlated functional status among segregating V segments, but an unknown experimental factor could not be ruled out. Most CMV-associated TCR beta chains appeared to be HLA-restricted in a later analysis, and the HLA associations seemed to be driven largely by CMV exposure. A later analysis reported that several top co-occurrence clusters appeared linked to parvovirus B19, influenza, CMV and Epstein-Barr virus. The classifier was reported to diagnose cytomegalovirus status with high specificity and sensitivity in both the original and validation cohorts. HLA typing was unavailable for some donors at each locus, so association tests used only the typed subset. A later analysis found that HLA-associated TCR beta chains were more clonally expanded and had lower generation probabilities than equally common non-associated chains. Compared with the 666-donor mean, donors in an Asian-associated ancestry cluster had fewer N-insertions in productive TCRs, according to a later genetic analysis. In a later genetic analysis, a missense DCLRE1C variant was associated with V-gene and J-gene trimming of TCR beta chains, and the association was replicated in an independent cohort. The only immune exposure information available for the cohort was CMV serostatus. In vitro tests confirmed that a few of the cytomegalovirus-associated TCR beta chains recognize cytomegalovirus antigens. In a later analysis, about 16,000 TCR beta sequences were associated with specific HLA alleles at a false discovery rate of 0.05. Sequencing depth was assumed to be roughly uniform across donors in the presence/absence analyses, though that assumption may not hold. In a later analysis, TCR association rates were found to vary across HLA loci, with the most associated TCRs seen for DRB1 alleles and the fewest for HLA-C alleles. An earlier analysis of around 500 of the donors showed that most TCR beta V segments appeared in productive rearrangements either about 90% or about 30% of the time, which broadly matched IMGT annotations. The study listed approximately 160 TCR beta chains as associated with cytomegalovirus. Because counts were too low, seventeen rarely observed V segments, including chromosome 9 orphons, were excluded from the earlier analysis of 587 of the donors. The sequencing pipeline was judged likely to have produced a cluster of highly shared sequence variants as a technical artifact. The authors suggested that the approach could potentially be extended to other disease states and immunological phenotypes. In this cohort, only TCR beta chains were sequenced, and detectable features were limited by the absence of alpha or paired-chain data. When HLA alleles, especially DR and DQ, strongly co-occurred, attributing TCR associations to individual alleles was difficult. While some public TCRs were present in many individuals, most TCR sequences turned up only very rarely across donors.

The cohort comprised hundreds of healthy bone marrow donors. At the time of sampling, all cohort members were nominally healthy, though unrecorded immune exposures were likely present. CMV serostatus was recorded as positive for some 300 and negative for about half of the 666 cohort members, whereas no CMV serostatus was recorded for the donor in question. A peripheral blood sample was collected from each donor, and TCR beta sequencing was performed on peripheral blood mononuclear cells. Genomic DNA extraction from the blood cell samples was performed with the Qiagen DNeasy Blood Extraction Kit. The sequenced sample was PBMCs. The TCR comes from a human donor in good health. The sequence is built from TRBV19 and TRBJ1-5; 8 central bases correspond to TRBD1. The nucleotide sequence reads as follows: TGTGCCAGTACCGCGGGACAGGTTAATCAGCCCCAGCATTTT. This encodes CASTAGQVNQPQHF.